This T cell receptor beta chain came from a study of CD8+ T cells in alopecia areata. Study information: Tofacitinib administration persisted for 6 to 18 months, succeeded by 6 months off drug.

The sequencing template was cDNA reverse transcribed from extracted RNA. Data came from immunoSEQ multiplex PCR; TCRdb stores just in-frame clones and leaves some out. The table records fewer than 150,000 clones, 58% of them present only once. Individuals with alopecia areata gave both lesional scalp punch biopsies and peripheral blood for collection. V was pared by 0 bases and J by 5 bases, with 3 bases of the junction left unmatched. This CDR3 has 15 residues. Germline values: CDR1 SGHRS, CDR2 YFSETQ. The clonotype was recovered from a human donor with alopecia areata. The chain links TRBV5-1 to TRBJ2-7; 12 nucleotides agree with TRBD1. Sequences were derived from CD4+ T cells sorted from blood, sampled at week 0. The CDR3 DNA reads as TGCGCCAGCAGCTTGGTAGGGACAGGGGGCGACGAGCAGTACTTC. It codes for CASSLVGTGGDEQYF.